The T cell receptor beta chain described here comes from a study of blood T cell repertoires in COVID-19. Germline V gene lookup returns CDR1 SGHRS and CDR2 YFSETQ. The V gene end was trimmed by 1 base and the J gene end by 9 bases; junction bases not matched to a gene: 8. The CDR3 is 14 residues long. TCRdb keeps only in-frame clones here, not all; method: immunoSEQ multiplex PCR. The table includes 200,000 to 250,000 clones, 84% detected once. This sequence originates from a man between 25 and 39 years old with active or convalescent COVID-19. The chain uses TRBV5-1 and TRBJ1-2, with 8 positions matching TRBD1. The sequenced material came from peripheral blood. In DNA form, the CDR3 reads TGCGCCAGCAGCTTGCCAGGGGGCCCGGAGAGCTACACCTTC. This sequence encodes CASSLPGGPESYTF.